This entry lists 24 T cell receptor beta chains sequenced from one sample in a study of blood T cell repertoires in COVID-19. Clones were read by immunoSEQ multiplex PCR, and TCRdb kept only the in-frame ones, dropping some. Among 200,000 to 250,000 clones listed, about 79% were seen once. The sequencing input was PBMCs or T cells enriched from blood (not recorded which). Source of these receptors: a woman aged 55-69 years who had recovered from COVID-19.

The chain uses TRBV7-2 and TRBJ2-7; D gene uncertain. CDR3 size: 17 residues. Between the trimmed V and J ends, which lost 3 bases and 2 bases, there was a span of 20 bases. Germline CDR1 reads SGHTA; CDR2 reads FQGNSA. CDR3: CASSFNPTTETTYEQYF. The CDR3 DNA follows: TGTGCCAGCAGCTTTAATCCGACCACAGAAACCACCTACGAGCAGTACTTC.

The chain joins TRBV4-3 to TRBJ2-1; 9 nucleotides agree with TRBD1. CDR3 length: 19 residues. Trimming removed 0 bases from V and 1 base from J; junction bases left unmatched: 10. The germline gives CDR1 LGHNA, CDR2 YSLEER. The CDR3 loop is CASSQDFAFGTGSYNEQFF. The CDR3, as DNA: TGCGCCAGCAGCCAAGATTTTGCTTTCGGGACAGGGTCCTACAATGAGCAGTTCTTC.

This clone has more than one count but fewer than ten. This chain joins TRBV5-8 and TRBJ1-2, with D unclear. The CDR3 covers 14 residues. V dropped 6 bases and J dropped 5 bases, with 17 bases sitting between them. CDR1 and CDR2 from the germline V gene are SGHTS and YDEGEE. CDR3 loop: CASNDPGRTYGYTF. In nucleotides, the CDR3 is TGTGCCAGCAACGACCCGGGCCGGACTTATGGCTACACCTTC.

This chain uses TRBV6-5 with TRBJ2-7; the match to TRBD1 covers 7 bases. Germline CDR1 reads MNHEY; CDR2 reads SVGAGI. V shed 6 bases and J 7 bases; nucleotides not matched to a gene: 12. There are 14 residues in the CDR3. The CDR3 is CASRGGRAREEQYF. The CDR3 DNA reads TGTGCCAGCAGAGGGGGCCGCGCCCGAGAGGAGCAGTACTTC.

The gene calls are TRBV7-8 and TRBJ2-5; D is ambiguous. Germline loops: CDR1 SGHVS, CDR2 FQNEAQ. The CDR3 is 13 amino acids. Trimming stripped 3 bases from V and 2 bases from J, with 7 bases between. CDR3 in amino acids: CASSFNSQETQYF. CDR3 sequence (DNA): TGTGCCAGCAGCTTCAACAGTCAAGAGACCCAGTACTTC.

The genes are TRBV5-1 and TRBJ1-2; D not resolved. With 4 bases removed from V and 5 bases from J, the gap between germline ends came to 18 bases. The CDR3 consists of 15 residues. Germline V gives CDR1 SGHRS, CDR2 YFSETQ. Here the CDR3 reads CASSVDGMKRYGYTF. The CDR3 nucleotides are TGCGCCAGCAGCGTTGATGGCATGAAGCGATATGGCTACACCTTC.

The chain couples TRBV11-3 to TRBJ1-3; D ambiguous. Germline V gene data show CDR1 as SGHNT and CDR2 as YENEEA. The CDR3 spans 13 residues. Trimming left V 0 bases short and J 2 bases short, with 2 bases between. The CDR3 DNA sequence: TGTGCCAGCAGCTTAGATACTGGAAACACCATATATTTT. It specifies CASSLDTGNTIYF.

The V and J genes are TRBV6-5 and TRBJ1-1; D perhaps matches TRBD1 (6 bases). Germline V gene data show CDR1 as MNHEY and CDR2 as SVGAGI. Trimming cost V 7 bases and J 0 bases, with 12 bases left between them. The CDR3 totals 14 residues. The DNA of the CDR3 is TGTGCCAGCATATCGGGGGGCATGAACACTGAAGCTTTCTTT. It codes for CASISGGMNTEAFF.

J is TRBJ1-2 and V is TRBV9; 7 positions agree with TRBD1. Germline CDR1 SGDLS, CDR2 YYNGEE. There are 14 residues in the CDR3. The junction had 2 bases not matched to a gene; V was cut back by 3 bases and J by 0 bases. The CDR3 reads CASSAGQANYGYTF. Here the CDR3 DNA reads TGTGCCAGCAGCGCTGGACAGGCTAACTATGGCTACACCTTC.

The chain carries TRBV3-1 (or the pseudogene TRBV3-2) and TRBJ2-2; D may be TRBD2 (7 bases). V gave up 1 base and J gave up 6 bases, with 15 bases separating them. Germline-derived CDR1 and CDR2 are LGHDT and YNNKEL (reference sequence). The CDR3 sequence is 16 residues long. CDR3 nucleotide sequence: TGTGCCAGCAGCCAAGGTCATGGGGGGGGCGCCGGGGAGCTGTTTTTT. Translated: CASSQGHGGGAGELFF.

The V gene is TRBV18, the J gene TRBJ2-5; 9 nucleotides agree with TRBD1. Germline CDR1 reads KGHSH; CDR2 reads LQKENI. V was clipped by 3 bases and J by 2 bases; unmatched bases: 1. The CDR3 totals 14 residues. The CDR3, as DNA: TGTGCCAGCTCACCTGACAGGGGGCAAGAGACCCAGTACTTC. It codes for CASSPDRGQETQYF.

This sequence joins TRBV7-9 and TRBJ2-1; 8 bases agree with TRBD1. Germline loops: CDR1 SEHNR, CDR2 FQNEAQ (reference sequence). There are 16 residues in the CDR3. V lost 1 base to trimming and J lost 6 bases; unmatched junction nucleotides: 8. CDR3 sequence: CASSLVAGGKRNEQFF. The DNA for the CDR3 is TGTGCCAGCAGCTTAGTGGCAGGGGGCAAGCGCAATGAGCAGTTCTTC.

The chain employs TRBV5-1 and TRBJ2-2; 14 bases are shared with TRBD2. The germline gives CDR1 SGHRS, CDR2 YFSETQ. Losses at the gene ends were 3 bases for V and 7 bases for J; bases not matched to a gene: 11. This CDR3 is built from 18 residues. The CDR3 DNA reads TGCGCCAGCAGCTCTCCGACTAGCGGGGGGGCCGACTACGGGGAGCTGTTTTTT. This gives the protein CASSSPTSGGADYGELFF. Full variable domain (missing parts from reference TRBV5-1 and TRBJ2-2): KAGVTQTPRYLIKTRGQQVTLSCSPISGHRSVSWYQQTPGQGLQFLFEYFSETQRNKGNFPGRFSGRQFSNSRSEMNVSTLELGDSALYLCASSSPTSGGADYGELFFGEGSRLTVL.

The chain is built from TRBV9 and TRBJ1-1; no reliable D call. This CDR3 has 13 residues. The V gene lost 0 bases and the J gene lost 6 bases, with 9 bases spanning the gap. The germline V gene encodes CDR1 SGDLS and CDR2 YYNGEE. CDR3 region: CASSVELLSEAFF. The CDR3 nucleotides are TGTGCCAGCAGCGTAGAATTGTTATCTGAAGCTTTCTTT.

The rearrangement uses TRBV9 and TRBJ1-1; D possibly corresponds to TRBD1 (5 bases). CDR3 length: 16 residues. V was trimmed by 0 bases and J by 1 base, leaving 13 bases between them. CDR1 is SGDLS, CDR2 YYNGEE, per germline. The CDR3 DNA reads as TGTGCCAGCAGCGTAGAAGGGGCAGTAACGAACACTGAAGCTTTCTTT. It encodes CASSVEGAVTNTEAFF.

The chain is built from TRBV3-1 (or the pseudogene TRBV3-2) and TRBJ1-1; D may be TRBD1 (6 bases). This CDR3 has 15 amino acids. Trimming removed 0 bases at V and 3 bases at J, with 11 bases between. Germline CDR1 LGHDT, CDR2 YNNKEL (reference sequence). CDR3 bases: TGTGCCAGCAGCCAAGATCCAGGGGCGTACACTGAAGCTTTCTTT. Its protein product is CASSQDPGAYTEAFF.

The table lists this clone with many counts. V and J are TRBV9 and TRBJ2-3; 10 bases match TRBD2. Trimming took 0 bases from V and 5 from J; bases not matched to a gene: 3. CDR1 SGDLS and CDR2 YYNGEE come from the germline V gene. This CDR3 spans 15 amino acids. DNA for the CDR3: TGTGCCAGCAGCGTAGGAGCGGGAGGGTTAGATACGCAGTATTTT. Residues: CASSVGAGGLDTQYF. The full variable domain, completed using reference TRBV9 and TRBJ2-3, is DSGVTQTPKHLITATGQRVTLRCSPRSGDLSVYWYQQSLDQGLQFLIQYYNGEERAKGNILERFSAQQFPDLHSELNLSSLELGDSALYFCASSVGAGGLDTQYFGPGTRLTVL.

The chain couples TRBV4-3 to TRBJ2-7; 8 bases agree with TRBD1. Per the germline V gene, CDR1 is LGHNA and CDR2 is YSLEER. The CDR3 is made up of 15 amino acids. V lost 4 bases and J lost 0; bases outside the gene matches: 5. The DNA of the CDR3 is TGCGCCAGCAGCCTTGGACAGGGCGACTCCTACGAGCAGTACTTC. Protein: CASSLGQGDSYEQYF.

The chain joins TRBV11-2 to TRBJ1-6, with D hard to call. The length of the CDR3 is 14 residues. CDR1 SGHAT and CDR2 FQNNGV come from the germline V gene. V was trimmed by 1 base and J by 10 bases, leaving 11 bases between them. The CDR3 DNA is TGTGCCAGCAGCTTAGCCGGCAGACAATCACCCCTCCACTTT. Protein product: CASSLAGRQSPLHF.

The chain employs TRBV3-1 (or the pseudogene TRBV3-2) and TRBJ2-5; 9 bases match TRBD1. The CDR3 is 15 amino acids. J was trimmed by 5 bases and V by 1 base; bases with no gene match: 5. Germline assignment: CDR1 LGHDT and CDR2 YNNKEL (reference sequence). The CDR3 sequence is CASSQAGTGLETQYF. CDR3 in DNA: TGTGCCAGCAGCCAAGCCGGGACAGGGCTGGAGACCCAGTACTTC.

The chain joins TRBV6-5 to TRBJ2-7; 7 nucleotides align to TRBD1. There are 15 residues in the CDR3. CDR1 and CDR2 from the germline V gene are MNHEY and SVGAGI. The trim removed 6 bases at V and 3 bases at J, leaving 11 bases unmatched. The CDR3 sequence is CASRQGWKADYEQYF. In DNA form, the CDR3 reads TGTGCCAGCAGACAGGGGTGGAAGGCTGACTACGAGCAGTACTTC.

The J gene is TRBJ1-5, the V gene TRBV27; D gene unclear. Germline V CDR1 and CDR2: MNHEY, SMNVEV (reference sequence). Between the trimmed V and J ends, which lost 0 bases and 0 bases, there was a span of 6 bases. This CDR3 is built from 15 residues. This CDR3 is CASSLSVYSNQPQHF. The CDR3 DNA follows: TGTGCCAGCAGTTTATCTGTATATAGCAATCAGCCCCAGCATTTT.

The rearrangement uses TRBV9 and TRBJ2-2; the D gene is possibly TRBD2 (6 bases). V lost 4 bases to trimming and J lost 0 bases, with 13 bases between them. Germline lookup yields CDR1 SGDLS and CDR2 YYNGEE. This CDR3 is built from 16 residues. The CDR3 nucleotides are TGTGCCAGCAGCCAAGGAGGGTCCCCGAACACCGGGGAGCTGTTTTTT. This sequence encodes CASSQGGSPNTGELFF.

The CDR3 protein is CASSPRTGGEAFF. The CDR3 DNA reads TGTGCCAGCAGCCCCCGGACAGGGGGGGAAGCTTTCTTT. This sequence joins TRBV7-9 and TRBJ1-1; 10 bases map to TRBD1. This CDR3 spans 13 amino acids. J gave up 8 bases and V 5 bases, and 5 bases lay outside the gene matches. CDR1 and CDR2 (germline): SEHNR, FQNEAQ (reference sequence).